This TCR beta chain was sequenced for a study of T-cell reconstitution after alpha-beta-depleted transplantation in children. Unique molecular identifiers were used in preparing the TCRbeta library. One entry per CDR3 protein results from TCRdb running MiXCR on the PCR reads. The sample has a few hundred thousand distinct CDR3 sequences; roughly a tenth are singletons. This clonotype was counted only a few times. Germline values: CDR1 DFQATT, CDR2 SNEGSKA (reference sequence). Trimming took 0 bases from V and 6 from J, leaving 9 bases between them. The CDR3 sequence is 13 residues long. The V gene is TRBV20-1, the J gene TRBJ2-1; D uncertain. This TCR came from a human donor who donated a stem cell graft to a child with acute lymphoblastic leukemia. This specimen was PBMCs from the stem cell graft donor, taken from the stem cell graft. In nucleotides, the CDR3 is TGCAGTGCTAGAGAGGCTGGATCCAATGAGCAGTTCTTC. Amino acid sequence: CSAREAGSNEQFF.